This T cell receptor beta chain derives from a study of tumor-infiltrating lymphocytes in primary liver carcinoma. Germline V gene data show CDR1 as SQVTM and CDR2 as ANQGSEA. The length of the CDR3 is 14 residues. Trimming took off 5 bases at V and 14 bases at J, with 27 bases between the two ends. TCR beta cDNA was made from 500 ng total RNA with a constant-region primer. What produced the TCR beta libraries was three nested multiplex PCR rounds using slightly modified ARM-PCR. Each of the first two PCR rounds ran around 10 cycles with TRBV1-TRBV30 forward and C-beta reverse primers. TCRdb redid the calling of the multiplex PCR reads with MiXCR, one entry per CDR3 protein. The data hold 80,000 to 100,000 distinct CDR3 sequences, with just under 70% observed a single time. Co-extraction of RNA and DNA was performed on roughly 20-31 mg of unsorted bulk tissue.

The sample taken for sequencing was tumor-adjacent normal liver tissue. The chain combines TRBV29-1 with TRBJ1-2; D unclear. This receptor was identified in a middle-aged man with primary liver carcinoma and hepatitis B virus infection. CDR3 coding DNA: TGCAGCGTTCAAGGGAGGGTAACTGATTATGACTATACCTTC. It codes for CSVQGRVTDYDYTF.